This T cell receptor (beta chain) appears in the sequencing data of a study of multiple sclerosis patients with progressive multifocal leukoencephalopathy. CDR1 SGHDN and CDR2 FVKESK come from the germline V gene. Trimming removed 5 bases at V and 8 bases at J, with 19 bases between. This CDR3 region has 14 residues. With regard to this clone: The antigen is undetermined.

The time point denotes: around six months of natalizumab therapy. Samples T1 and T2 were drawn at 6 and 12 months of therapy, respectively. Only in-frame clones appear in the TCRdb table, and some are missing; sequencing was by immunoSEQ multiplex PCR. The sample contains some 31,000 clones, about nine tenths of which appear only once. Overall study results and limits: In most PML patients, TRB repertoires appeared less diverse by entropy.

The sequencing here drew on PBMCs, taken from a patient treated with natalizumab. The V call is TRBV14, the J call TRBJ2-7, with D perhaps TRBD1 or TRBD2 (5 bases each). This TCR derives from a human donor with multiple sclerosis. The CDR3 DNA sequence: TGTGCCAGCAGCTCCTCGTCGGGGCTAGTCAAGCAGTACTTC. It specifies CASSSSSGLVKQYF.